These 25 T cell receptor beta chains were all obtained from the same sample, sequenced in a study of blood T cell repertoires in COVID-19. Some clones are missing from TCRdb's copy, which holds only in-frame ones; the method was immunoSEQ multiplex PCR. The sample has around 30,000 clones, around nine tenths seen once; the top ten hold over 10%. The specimen was peripheral blood. These receptors originate from an older man with active COVID-19.

The chain employs TRBV5-4 and TRBJ2-5; 13 bases align to TRBD2. CDR1 and CDR2 (germline): SGHNT, YYREEE (reference sequence). The junction had 9 bases not matched to a gene; V was cut back by 4 bases and J by 3 bases. The CDR3 runs 17 residues. CDR3 in amino acids: CASSPGVGLAGEETQYF. The CDR3 DNA follows: TGTGCCAGCAGCCCGGGCGTAGGACTAGCGGGAGAAGAGACCCAGTACTTC.

This clone was observed a single time. The chain employs TRBV3-1 (or the pseudogene TRBV3-2) and TRBJ1-3, with D possibly being TRBD1 (6 bases). Per the germline V gene, CDR1 is LGHDT and CDR2 is YNNKEL (reference sequence). Between the trimmed V and J ends, which lost 4 bases and 1 base, there was a span of 11 bases. This CDR3 region has 15 residues. The CDR3 is CASSRGGRSGNTIYF. The CDR3 region has the DNA TGTGCCAGCAGCCGGGGGGGCAGGTCTGGAAACACCATATATTTT.

The chain couples TRBV5-1 to TRBJ2-3, with 14 nucleotides matching TRBD2. The CDR3 is made up of 16 amino acids. Germline V gene data show CDR1 as SGHRS and CDR2 as YFSETQ. V shed 1 base and J 6 bases; nucleotides not matched to a gene: 4. This chain's CDR3 is CASSLPGTSGGDTQYF. For the CDR3, the DNA is TGCGCCAGCAGCTTGCCCGGGACTAGCGGGGGTGATACGCAGTATTTT.

This chain connects TRBV7-2 to TRBJ2-2; TRBD2 is a possible D gene (5 bases). V was shortened by 3 bases and J by 4 bases, with 12 bases between the two germline ends. The germline CDR1 and CDR2 sequences are SGHTA and FQGNSA. The CDR3 is 15 amino acids. The CDR3 here is CASSLAGLGTGELFF. The CDR3 DNA is TGTGCCAGCAGCTTGGCGGGTTTAGGCACCGGGGAGCTGTTTTTT.

The chain is built from TRBV3-1 (or the pseudogene TRBV3-2) and TRBJ1-3; D remains ambiguous. Germline V CDR1 and CDR2: LGHDT, YNNKEL (reference sequence). Between the trimmed V and J ends, which lost 6 bases and 2 bases, there was a span of 11 bases. The length of the CDR3 is 14 residues. The DNA of the CDR3 is TGTGCCAGCAGTCCTGACACGGCTGGAAACACCATATATTTT. Its translation: CASSPDTAGNTIYF.

This chain uses TRBV9 with TRBJ2-5; 8 nucleotides align to TRBD1. Germline CDR1 and CDR2: SGDLS and YYNGEE. CDR3 length equals 14 residues. V shed 3 bases, J shed 0 bases, and the junction held 1 base outside the gene matches. The CDR3 loop reads CASSGQGYQETQYF. DNA for the CDR3: TGTGCCAGCAGCGGACAGGGGTACCAAGAGACCCAGTACTTC.

The chain has TRBV29-1 and TRBJ2-3, with 10 bases aligning to TRBD2. Germline values: CDR1 SQVTM, CDR2 ANQGSEA. This CDR3 is 17 amino acids long. Trimming cost V 5 bases and J 0 bases; bases outside gene matches: 11. CDR3 sequence: CSVKGASGRGSTDTQYF. CDR3 DNA sequence: TGCAGCGTTAAGGGGGCTAGCGGGAGAGGAAGCACAGATACGCAGTATTTT.

CDR3 sequence reads: CASSLRTTGGGQPQHF. The CDR3 DNA reads as TGTGCCAGCAGCTTAAGGACCACAGGGGGCGGTCAGCCCCAGCATTTT. The rearrangement joins TRBV5-6 to TRBJ1-5; 9 nucleotides align to TRBD1. This CDR3 has 16 amino acids. From germline, CDR1 is SGHDT and CDR2 YYEEEE. Unmatched junction bases numbered 9, after V lost 2 bases and J lost 6 bases.

The chain is built from TRBV6-5 and TRBJ1-4, with 12 bases identical to TRBD1. J gave up 8 bases and V 7 bases, and 8 bases lay outside the gene matches. The CDR3 consists of 15 residues. Germline V gives CDR1 MNHEY, CDR2 SVGAGI. This CDR3 is CASTLFGTGGEKLFF. CDR3 DNA sequence: TGTGCCAGCACCCTCTTCGGGACAGGGGGCGAAAAACTGTTTTTT.

The chain carries TRBV5-1 and TRBJ1-1; no reliable D call. The V gene's germline CDR1 is SGHRS and CDR2 YFSETQ. V was pared by 4 bases and J by 4 bases, with 14 bases between. The CDR3 is made up of 14 amino acids. The CDR3 reads CASSPQTQVTEAFF. The DNA for the CDR3 is TGCGCCAGCAGCCCGCAGACCCAGGTCACTGAAGCTTTCTTT.

This chain joins TRBV5-6 and TRBJ1-1; 10 bases agree with TRBD1. V trimming: 5 bases; J trimming: 10 bases; junction bases outside the gene matches: 14. Germline CDR1 reads SGHDT; CDR2 reads YYEEEE. The CDR3 loop spans 15 amino acids. This CDR3 is CASRLSGTGDFRAFF. Here the CDR3 DNA reads TGTGCCAGCAGGTTATCCGGGACAGGGGACTTTAGAGCTTTCTTT.

The chain links TRBV9 to TRBJ1-2, with D possibly matching TRBD1 (6 bases). Germline CDR1 SGDLS, CDR2 YYNGEE. CDR3 length equals 15 residues. Trimming took off 0 bases at V and 4 bases at J, with 13 bases between the two ends. The CDR3 is CASSVGILGGYGYTF. In nucleotides, the CDR3 is TGTGCCAGCAGCGTAGGAATCCTAGGGGGCTATGGCTACACCTTC.

The chain recombines TRBV19 with TRBJ1-5; TRBD1 matches 8 bases. Germline trimming cut 7 bases from V and 2 bases from J; bases unmatched to any gene: 1. This CDR3 contains 13 residues. Germline V gene lookup returns CDR1 LNHDA and CDR2 SQIVND (reference sequence). The CDR3 loop reads CASTGQGNQPQHF. Written as DNA, the CDR3 is TGTGCCAGTACGGGACAGGGCAATCAGCCCCAGCATTTT.

The rearrangement joins TRBV12-3 or TRBV12-4 to TRBJ2-7, with 11 positions matching TRBD2. The ends lost 6 bases at V and 5 bases at J; junction bases unmatched: 3. The CDR3 extends over 13 amino acids. CDR3: CASRTSGIHEQYF. CDR3 nucleotide sequence: TGTGCCAGCAGGACTAGCGGGATCCACGAGCAGTACTTC.

V is TRBV18 and J is TRBJ1-2, with 12 nucleotides matching TRBD1. The CDR3 extends over 13 amino acids. The germline V gene encodes CDR1 KGHSH and CDR2 LQKENI. Unmatched junction bases numbered 3, after V lost 3 bases and J lost 10 bases. The CDR3 region has the DNA TGTGCCAGCTCACCGGGGACAGGGGGCTTCTACACCTTC. This translates into CASSPGTGGFYTF.

This sequence joins TRBV27 and TRBJ2-1; 8 nucleotides agree with TRBD1. V shed 8 bases, J shed 8 bases, and the junction held 11 bases outside the gene matches. This CDR3 region has 14 residues. The germline V gene encodes CDR1 MNHEY and CDR2 SMNVEV (reference sequence). CDR3 sequence (DNA): TGTGCCAGCGGGGTCCAGGGGGCCATGCATGAGCAGTTCTTC. Amino acids: CASGVQGAMHEQFF.

The chain carries TRBV6-6 and TRBJ2-3; the match to TRBD2 covers 14 bases. V dropped 6 bases and J dropped 15; count of bases not matched to a gene: 14. Germline CDR1 MNHNY, CDR2 SVGAGI (reference sequence). The CDR3 contains 15 residues. CDR3 protein: CASSSTGTSGSRRYF. As DNA, the CDR3 is TGTGCCAGCAGCTCTACCGGGACTAGCGGGAGTAGGCGTTATTTT.

The chain uses TRBV19 and TRBJ2-7; D gene uncertain. The length of the CDR3 is 15 residues. Trimming took off 6 bases at V and 2 bases at J, with 17 bases between the two ends. CDR1 is LNHDA, CDR2 SQIVND, per germline (reference sequence). The CDR3 DNA is TGTGCCAGTAGCATCGGTTACCCTGGTACCTACGAGCAGTACTTC. Amino acids: CASSIGYPGTYEQYF.

The V call is TRBV6-1, the J call TRBJ1-3, with D unclear. The germline V and J ends were trimmed by 2 bases and 0 bases, with 8 bases remaining between them. The length of the CDR3 is 15 residues. Germline CDR1 is MNHNS and CDR2 is SASEGT. The CDR3 spells CASSEFYGSGNTIYF. The CDR3 nucleotides read TGTGCCAGCAGTGAATTCTATGGCTCTGGAAACACCATATATTTT.

The CDR3 spells CASRGRRRAGAGGIQYF. CDR3 sequence (DNA): TGTGCCAGCAGGGGTCGTCGGCGGGCGGGAGCGGGAGGCATTCAGTACTTC. This sequence joins TRBV21-1 and TRBJ2-4; the table's D call, TRBD2, has no DNA check behind it. TRBV21-1 is an annotated pseudogene. CDR3 size: 17 residues.

The chain carries TRBV6-5 and TRBJ2-5; perhaps TRBD1 as D (7 bases). In germline, CDR1 is MNHEY, CDR2 SVGAGI. V was shortened by 0 bases and J by 5 bases, with 16 bases between the two germline ends. The CDR3 runs to 16 residues. Here the CDR3 DNA reads TGTGCCAGCAGTTACTCGGGCAGGGGGGTTGGGGAGACCCAGTACTTC. It yields the protein CASSYSGRGVGETQYF.

The chain joins TRBV6-5 to TRBJ2-7, with unresolved D. Trimming took off 2 bases at V and 2 bases at J, with 7 bases between the two ends. The CDR3 runs 13 residues. Germline V CDR1 and CDR2: MNHEY, SVGAGI. CDR3 coding DNA: TGTGCCAGCAGTTACGCGGCAACCTACGAGCAGTACTTC. Its protein product is CASSYAATYEQYF.

The V call is TRBV19, the J call TRBJ2-1; 10 bases align to TRBD2. Germline V gene lookup returns CDR1 LNHDA and CDR2 SQIVND (reference sequence). The CDR3 length is 15 residues. With 4 bases clipped from V and 6 bases from J, the junction kept 6 bases outside the gene matches. DNA for the CDR3: TGTGCCAGTAGTAGCCTAGCGGGAGCAAGCAATGAGCAGTTCTTC. This translates into CASSSLAGASNEQFF.

There are a few counts of this clone. The V gene is TRBV5-1, the J gene TRBJ2-5; 12 bases are shared with TRBD1. From germline, CDR1 is SGHRS and CDR2 YFSETQ. The CDR3 has 16 amino acids. Trimming at V came to 0 bases and at J to 7 bases, leaving 7 bases not matched to a gene. CDR3 nucleotides: TGCGCCAGCAGCTTGGAAGGGACAGGGGGCAAGGGGACCCAGTACTTC. It is translated as CASSLEGTGGKGTQYF.

V usage is TRBV3-1 (or the pseudogene TRBV3-2) and J usage is TRBJ2-7; D is ambiguous. The germline gives CDR1 LGHDT, CDR2 YNNKEL (reference sequence). The CDR3 has 12 amino acids. V lost 1 base and J lost 6, with 7 bases in between. CDR3 bases: TGTGCCAGCAGCCAAGTAGCCTCCGAGCAGTACTTC. Translated, it gives CASSQVASEQYF.